Shown below are 30 T cell receptor beta chains from a single sample sequenced in a study of T cell changes during pregnancy in multiple sclerosis. Some clones are missing from TCRdb's copy, which holds only in-frame ones; the method was immunoSEQ multiplex PCR. The sample lists under 20,000 clones, about 83% seen once, with more than 7.5% in the top ten. The material was CD8+ T cells from peripheral blood mononuclear cells, obtained after pregnancy. The receptor source for this set is a female donor with multiple sclerosis, enrolled in a pregnancy study.

V and J are TRBV7-9 and TRBJ2-7, with unresolved D. The CDR3 has 12 residues. Trimming pared 5 bases from V and 2 bases from J, leaving 7 bases between. In germline, CDR1 is SEHNR, CDR2 FQNEAQ (reference sequence). For the CDR3, the DNA is TGTGCCAGCAGCGCGGATCCCTACGAGCAGTACTTC. Its protein is CASSADPYEQYF.

CDR3 protein: CASSQVGVYNEQFF. CDR3 bases: TGCGCCAGCAGCCAAGTGGGAGTTTACAATGAGCAGTTCTTC. The J gene is TRBJ2-1, the V gene TRBV4-3, with D possibly matching TRBD2 (5 bases). This CDR3 is 14 amino acids long. The V gene's germline CDR1 is LGHNA and CDR2 YSLEER. V lost 1 base to trimming and J lost 4 bases, with 8 bases between them.

V and J are TRBV10-1 and TRBJ2-6, with TRBD2 as a possible D gene (5 bases). Trimming removed 3 bases at V and 2 bases at J, with 14 bases between. The germline V gene encodes CDR1 WNHNN and CDR2 SYGVQD (reference sequence). The CDR3 sequence is 17 residues long. The CDR3 loop reads CASSDEGIPTGANVLTF. The CDR3 DNA sequence: TGCGCCAGCAGTGATGAGGGAATCCCCACTGGGGCCAACGTCCTGACTTTC.

CDR3 loop: CASSWTGEYYTGELFF. Written as DNA, the CDR3 is TGTGCCAGCAGTTGGACCGGGGAATATTACACCGGGGAGCTGTTTTTT. The gene calls are TRBV6-5 and TRBJ2-2; D possibly corresponds to TRBD2 (5 bases). The CDR3 spans 16 residues. Trimming left V 4 bases short and J 3 bases short, with 15 bases between. Germline assignment: CDR1 MNHEY and CDR2 SVGAGI.

The V gene is TRBV21-1, the J gene TRBJ2-7; TRBD2, as called in the table, went unchecked against the DNA. TRBV21-1 is marked as a pseudogene. The CDR3 contains 16 residues. In DNA, the CDR3 is TGTGCCAGCAGCAAAGAGGAGAGGGAGAGGTTCTACGAGCAGTACTTC. Encoded protein: CASSKEERERFYEQYF.

The chain recombines TRBV27 with TRBJ2-1; 8 bases are a match to TRBD2. Trimming cost V 3 bases and J 8 bases; bases outside gene matches: 15. The V gene's germline CDR1 is MNHEY and CDR2 SMNVEV (reference sequence). CDR3 size: 17 residues. DNA of the CDR3: TGTGCCAGCAGTTTGCCAACCGAGGGACTAGGTTTATATGAGCAGTTCTTC. Its protein product is CASSLPTEGLGLYEQFF.

This chain uses TRBV13 with TRBJ1-2; 8 bases are shared with TRBD1. This CDR3 comprises 16 residues. Germline V gives CDR1 PRHDT, CDR2 FYEKMQ (reference sequence). V dropped 5 bases and J dropped 5; count of bases not matched to a gene: 13. CDR3 sequence: CASSEGDRGGLYGYTF. CDR3 sequence (DNA): TGTGCCAGCAGCGAAGGAGACAGGGGCGGTCTTTATGGCTACACCTTC.

Here the CDR3 reads CASSSGTNLLHYEQYF. The CDR3 coding sequence is TGTGCCAGCAGTTCAGGGACTAACCTCCTACACTACGAGCAGTACTTC. The chain is built from TRBV27 and TRBJ2-7; 7 nucleotides agree with TRBD2. The CDR3 runs 16 residues. From germline, CDR1 is MNHEY and CDR2 SMNVEV (reference sequence). V was clipped by 4 bases and J by 3 bases; unmatched bases: 12.

The V and J genes are TRBV4-3 and TRBJ2-5; D ambiguous. The CDR3 covers 15 residues. V was pared by 1 base and J by 5 bases, with 14 bases between. In germline, CDR1 is LGHNA, CDR2 YSLEER. CDR3 bases: TGCGCCAGCAGCCAAGGATCGGGTGATGGGGAGACCCAGTACTTC. Translating gives CASSQGSGDGETQYF.

This clone appeared a few times. This chain links TRBV5-6 with TRBJ1-6; TRBD1 matches at 7 bases. With V trimmed by 3 bases and J by 9 bases, 15 bases remained unmatched. This CDR3 comprises 17 residues. Germline CDR1 SGHDT, CDR2 YYEEEE. Here the CDR3 reads CASSSAANRGGRSPLHF. The CDR3 DNA reads as TGTGCCAGCAGCTCGGCTGCTAACAGGGGCGGGCGTTCACCCCTCCACTTT. Together with reference TRBV5-6 and TRBJ1-6, the CDR3 gives the full variable domain: DAGVTQSPTHLIKTRGQQVTLRCSPKSGHDTVSWYQQALGQGPQFIFQYYEEEERQRGNFPDRFSGHQFPNYSSELNVNALLLGDSALYLCASSSAANRGGRSPLHFGNGTRLTVT.

The rearrangement links TRBV6-1 to TRBJ1-2; D is undetermined. The CDR3 loop spans 15 amino acids. In germline, CDR1 is MNHNS, CDR2 SASEGT. V dropped 1 base and J dropped 2 bases, with 11 bases sitting between them. The CDR3 sequence: CASSEVGRSNYGYTF. CDR3 sequence (DNA): TGTGCCAGCAGTGAAGTTGGCAGGTCCAACTATGGCTACACCTTC.

The rearrangement uses TRBV5-6 and TRBJ1-3; D perhaps matches TRBD1 (5 bases). Germline V lookup: CDR1 SGHDT, CDR2 YYEEEE. The CDR3 has 17 amino acids. The V gene lost 3 bases and the J gene lost 1 base, with 17 bases spanning the gap. Here the CDR3 reads CASSYGSGAGSGNTIYF. The CDR3 region has the DNA TGTGCCAGCAGCTACGGCTCGGGCGCAGGGTCTGGAAACACCATATATTTT.

V gene TRBV13 combines with J gene TRBJ2-1, with 9 bases aligning to TRBD2. This CDR3 is 16 amino acids long. Germline CDR1 reads PRHDT; CDR2 reads FYEKMQ (reference sequence). V was pared by 3 bases and J by 4 bases, with 7 bases of the junction left unmatched. CDR3 residues: CASSFSGGRDYNEQFF. Written as DNA, the CDR3 is TGTGCCAGCAGCTTCAGTGGCGGGAGGGATTACAATGAGCAGTTCTTC. Based on the CDR3 plus reference TRBV13 and TRBJ2-1, the full variable domain is AAGVIQSPRHLIKEKRETATLKCYPIPRHDTVYWYQQGPGQDPQFLISFYEKMQSDKGSIPDRFSAQQFSDYHSELNMSSLELGDSALYFCASSFSGGRDYNEQFFGPGTRLTVL.

This clone showed up just once. The V and J genes are TRBV29-1 and TRBJ1-1; no firm D call. CDR3 length: 13 residues. Germline V gives CDR1 SQVTM, CDR2 ANQGSEA. The V and J ends lost 5 bases and 4 bases respectively, with 14 bases between them. The chain's CDR3 is CSVQCREGTEAFF. For the CDR3, the DNA is TGCAGCGTTCAATGTAGGGAGGGCACTGAAGCTTTCTTT.

J is TRBJ1-2 and V is TRBV29-1, with 9 positions matching TRBD1. Germline assignment: CDR1 SQVTM and CDR2 ANQGSEA. V dropped 8 bases and J dropped 6; count of bases not matched to a gene: 13. The length of the CDR3 is 14 residues. The CDR3 sequence: CSTSRGTGLDGYTF. The DNA of the CDR3 is TGCAGCACCTCGAGGGGGACAGGGCTTGATGGCTACACCTTC.

A few counts support this clone. The J gene is TRBJ2-3, the V gene TRBV6-4; 9 bases map to TRBD2. CDR1 MRHNA and CDR2 SNTAGT come from the germline V gene. The CDR3 extends over 15 amino acids. The V segment lost 3 bases and the J segment 0 bases; nucleotides outside the gene matches: 1. CDR3 sequence: CASSDLAGSTDTQYF. CDR3 nucleotide sequence: TGTGCCAGCAGTGATCTAGCGGGGAGCACAGATACGCAGTATTTT.

J is TRBJ2-7 and V is TRBV27, with D perhaps matching TRBD1 (6 bases). The germline gives CDR1 MNHEY, CDR2 SMNVEV (reference sequence). The CDR3 sequence is 14 residues long. Trimming took off 4 bases at V and 4 bases at J, with 14 bases between the two ends. In DNA form, the CDR3 reads TGTGCCAGCAGTTACCAGGGGACCTCTTACGAGCAGTACTTC. Translating gives CASSYQGTSYEQYF.

This clone is medium-sized (0.01 to 0.1%) by share. The chain employs TRBV28 and TRBJ1-2; 8 nucleotides match TRBD1. Germline V CDR1 and CDR2: MDHEN, SYDVKM. This CDR3 comprises 14 residues. V trimming: 6 bases; J trimming: 8 bases; junction bases outside the gene matches: 11. This CDR3 is CASRDRETRGGYTF. The CDR3 bases are TGTGCCAGCAGGGACAGGGAAACAAGGGGGGGCTACACCTTC.

This chain connects TRBV9 to TRBJ2-5; 10 bases are shared with TRBD2. This CDR3 is built from 17 residues. CDR1 is SGDLS and CDR2 is YYNGEE in the germline V gene. Trimming at V came to 0 bases and at J to 2 bases, leaving 7 bases not matched to a gene. CDR3 loop: CASSVEDSGGLQETQYF. For the CDR3, the DNA is TGTGCCAGCAGCGTAGAGGATAGCGGGGGGCTACAAGAGACCCAGTACTTC.

The CDR3 region is CASSLGGGAYEQYF. In DNA, the CDR3 is TGTGCCAGCAGCTTAGGCGGGGGGGCCTACGAGCAGTACTTC. This sequence joins TRBV11-2 and TRBJ2-7, with 9 bases matching TRBD2. V lost 1 base and J lost 2; bases outside the gene matches: 0. CDR3 size: 14 residues. The V gene's germline CDR1 is SGHAT and CDR2 FQNNGV.

The gene calls are TRBV5-1 and TRBJ1-4; a possible D gene is TRBD1 (5 bases). Germline values: CDR1 SGHRS, CDR2 YFSETQ. Trimming stripped 0 bases from V and 6 bases from J, with 12 bases between. The CDR3 loop spans 15 amino acids. The DNA of the CDR3 is TGCGCCAGCAGCTTGGCCGTCGGGGGATATGAAAAACTGTTTTTT. Residues: CASSLAVGGYEKLFF. Combining the CDR3 with reference TRBV5-1 and TRBJ1-4 gives the whole variable domain KAGVTQTPRYLIKTRGQQVTLSCSPISGHRSVSWYQQTPGQGLQFLFEYFSETQRNKGNFPGRFSGRQFSNSRSEMNVSTLELGDSALYLCASSLAVGGYEKLFFGSGTQLSVL.

This chain links TRBV19 with TRBJ2-7; D call uncertain. This CDR3 region has 13 residues. Germline loops: CDR1 LNHDA, CDR2 SQIVND (reference sequence). Trimming pared 6 bases from V and 2 bases from J, leaving 11 bases between. The CDR3 sequence: CASSKGVAYEQYF. As DNA, the CDR3 is TGTGCCAGTAGCAAAGGAGTCGCCTACGAGCAGTACTTC.

On this clone itself: One junction end does not reproduce the germline sequence, and a read error may be involved. For the CDR3, the DNA is TGTGCTAGCAGCTTAAGTCTGGCTAGCGGATTGAACACCGGGGAGCTGTTTTTT. It encodes CASSLSLASGLNTGELFF. V gene TRBV7-7 combines with J gene TRBJ2-2, with 7 bases identical to TRBD2. CDR1 and CDR2 (germline): SSHAT, FNYEAQ (reference sequence). The length of the CDR3 is 18 residues. Together with reference TRBV7-7 and TRBJ2-2, the CDR3 gives the full variable domain: GAGVSQSPRYKVTKRGQDVTLRCDPISSHATLYWYQQALGQGPEFLTYFNYEAQPDKSGLPSDRFSAERPEGSISTLTIQRTEQRDSAMYRCASSLSLASGLNTGELFFGEGSRLTVL.

This clone was recorded once. J is TRBJ2-5 and V is TRBV15; D possibly corresponds to TRBD2 (6 bases). This CDR3 contains 16 residues. The germline CDR1 and CDR2 sequences are LNHNV and YYDKDF (reference sequence). Between the trimmed V and J ends, which lost 4 bases and 1 base, there was a span of 16 bases. CDR3 sequence: CATSKTKEGPQETQYF. As DNA, the CDR3 is TGTGCCACCAGCAAAACCAAGGAGGGACCCCAAGAGACCCAGTACTTC.

This chain links TRBV6-1 with TRBJ2-1; D is perhaps TRBD1 (5 bases). Germline CDR1 is MNHNS and CDR2 is SASEGT. The CDR3 consists of 13 residues. V was pared by 3 bases and J by 7 bases, with 10 bases between. CDR3 DNA: TGTGCCAGCAGTGAGGCAGGGTGGAATGAGCAGTTCTTC. Encoded protein: CASSEAGWNEQFF.

The chain employs TRBV2 and TRBJ2-2; 7 bases fit TRBD1. This CDR3 comprises 16 residues. The trim removed 2 bases at V and 1 base at J, leaving 4 bases unmatched. Germline V gene data show CDR1 as SNHLY and CDR2 as FYNNEI. CDR3 DNA: TGTGCCAGCAGTGAACCACAGGGGAAGAACACCGGGGAGCTGTTTTTT. Its translation: CASSEPQGKNTGELFF.

This clone was observed a few times. The chain uses TRBV29-1 and TRBJ2-3; 9 bases are shared with TRBD2. Germline V gene lookup returns CDR1 SQVTM and CDR2 ANQGSEA. The J segment lost 2 bases and the V segment lost 5 bases, leaving 2 bases of the junction unmatched. This CDR3 is built from 13 residues. The CDR3 is CSVIAGVTDTQYF. The CDR3 nucleotides read TGCAGCGTTATAGCGGGAGTCACAGATACGCAGTATTTT.

The chain is built from TRBV5-6 and TRBJ2-7, with 10 bases identical to TRBD1. From germline, CDR1 is SGHDT and CDR2 YYEEEE. The length of the CDR3 is 14 residues. V lost 3 bases, J lost 2 bases, and 2 bases stayed unmatched. DNA of the CDR3: TGTGCCAGCAGCTGGGACAGGGGAACCTACGAGCAGTACTTC. Its protein is CASSWDRGTYEQYF.

The V call is TRBV11-2, the J call TRBJ1-2; 8 nucleotides match TRBD1. Germline V gives CDR1 SGHAT, CDR2 FQNNGV. CDR3 length equals 16 residues. Unmatched junction bases numbered 9, after V lost 2 bases and J lost 4 bases. CDR3 sequence (DNA): TGTGCCAGCAGCTTATGGGCCCAGGGGGCTGGCTATGGCTACACCTTC. This encodes CASSLWAQGAGYGYTF.

The chain combines TRBV2 with TRBJ2-5; D not certain. Germline CDR1 SNHLY, CDR2 FYNNEI. V was cut by 7 bases and J by 5 bases, with 17 bases left in between. The CDR3 totals 14 residues. CDR3 DNA sequence: TGTGCCAGCAAGCAGCGTCTCATTGGGGAGACCCAGTACTTC. It specifies CASKQRLIGETQYF.